The 17 T cell receptor beta chains reported below all come from one sample, sequenced in a study of T cell repertoires in cytomegalovirus infection. TCRdb reprocessed the reads with MiXCR, giving one entry per CDR3 protein. The repertoire has 300,000 to 400,000 distinct CDR3 sequences, 25% to 30% of them found once; the top ten carry around 18%. These receptors lack a known antigen. The sample was cultured PBMCs, taken from culture after CMV antigen stimulation. These receptors all stem from a human donor in good health (CMV status not recorded). Some clones in this sample may be carry-over from other donors' samples.

The chain joins TRBV19 to TRBJ2-1; TRBD2 matches at 10 bases. CDR1 is LNHDA and CDR2 is SQIVND in the germline V gene (reference sequence). The CDR3 contains 16 residues. J lost 0 bases, V lost 5 bases, and 4 bases had no gene match. CDR3 amino acids: CASSFSSGSSYNEQFF. The DNA for the CDR3 is TGTGCCAGTAGTTTTTCTAGCGGGAGCTCCTACAATGAGCAGTTCTTC.

The V gene is TRBV28, the J gene TRBJ2-2; 10 positions match TRBD1. Germline assignment: CDR1 MDHEN and CDR2 SYDVKM. CDR3 length: 16 residues. Trimming took 3 bases from V and 1 from J; bases not matched to a gene: 2. The CDR3 spells CASSLTGGVNTGELFF. In DNA form, the CDR3 reads TGTGCCAGCAGTTTGACAGGGGGCGTGAACACCGGGGAGCTGTTTTTT.

The chain carries TRBV5-4 and TRBJ2-3; 8 nucleotides line up with TRBD1. J was trimmed by 2 bases and V by 4 bases; bases with no gene match: 6. The germline CDR1 and CDR2 sequences are SGHNT and YYREEE (reference sequence). CDR3 length: 15 residues. The DNA for the CDR3 is TGTGCCAGCAGCCCAGGGGGCGCTCTCACAGATACGCAGTATTTT. Amino acids: CASSPGGALTDTQYF. The full variable domain, in which reference TRBV5-4 and TRBJ2-3 provide the parts outside the CDR3, is ETGVTQSPTHLIKTRGQQVTLRCSSQSGHNTVSWYQQALGQGPQFIFQYYREEENGRGNFPPRFSGLQFPNYSSELNVNALELDDSALYLCASSPGGALTDTQYFGPGTRLTVL.

This clonotype was detected only a few times. This chain links TRBV6-4 with TRBJ2-2; no definite D call. Deletions cut 6 bases from V and 1 base from J, with 12 bases between. From germline, CDR1 is MRHNA and CDR2 SNTAGT. The CDR3 is 15 residues long. The CDR3 sequence is CASSNLVRNTGELFF. CDR3 DNA: TGTGCCAGCAGCAACCTGGTGAGGAACACCGGGGAGCTGTTTTTT.

This sequence joins TRBV6-5 and TRBJ2-2, with TRBD2 as a possible D gene (6 bases). Trimming removed 6 bases at V and 1 base at J, with 15 bases between. Germline CDR1 is MNHEY and CDR2 is SVGAGI. The CDR3 loop spans 16 amino acids. The CDR3 sequence is CASRGLLGLNTGELFF. DNA for the CDR3: TGTGCCAGCAGGGGGCTCCTGGGACTGAACACCGGGGAGCTGTTTTTT.

This clonotype was seen repeatedly, ten times or more. The V and J genes are TRBV6-6 and TRBJ2-2; 8 bases map to TRBD2. This CDR3 is built from 21 residues. V was pared by 0 bases and J by 0 bases, with 15 bases of the junction left unmatched. CDR1 is MNHNY and CDR2 is SVGAGI in the germline V gene (reference sequence). DNA for the CDR3: TGTGCCAGCAGTTACTCAGCGGTTTTTAAACGGGGGGGACCGAACACCGGGGAGCTGTTTTTT. This encodes CASSYSAVFKRGGPNTGELFF.

This clonotype was counted at least ten times. V gene TRBV6-1 combines with J gene TRBJ2-1, with 9 positions matching TRBD2. The CDR3 contains 15 residues. Unmatched junction bases numbered 14, after V lost 4 bases and J lost 13 bases. CDR1 and CDR2 (germline): MNHNS, SASEGT. The DNA for the CDR3 is TGTGCCAGCAGTGTGAGGGGACTAGCTAGATCCCCACAGTTCTTC. Translated, it gives CASSVRGLARSPQFF.

This clonotype has a handful of counts. The chain employs TRBV7-8 and TRBJ2-6; 7 nucleotides agree with TRBD2. The germline V gene has CDR1 SGHVS and CDR2 FQNEAQ. The CDR3 consists of 14 residues. Trimming took 5 bases from V and 4 from J; bases not matched to a gene: 2. Here the CDR3 DNA reads TGTGCCAGCAGCCACGGGGGGGGGGCCAACGTCCTGACTTTC. Translation gives CASSHGGGANVLTF.

The V and J genes are TRBV7-9 and TRBJ2-1, with D tentatively TRBD1 or TRBD2 (5 bases each). The CDR3 totals 14 residues. V shed 8 bases and J shed 8 bases, with 19 bases lying between them. In germline, CDR1 is SEHNR, CDR2 FQNEAQ (reference sequence). CDR3 DNA sequence: TGTGCCAGCCACTCCGCTCGGGGCTTCGATGAGCAGTTCTTC. Its protein product is CASHSARGFDEQFF.

As DNA, the CDR3 is TGTGCCAGCAGCTTTGACCCCCGGGAGACCCAGTACTTC. Protein sequence: CASSFDPRETQYF. This chain uses TRBV11-2 with TRBJ2-5; no firm D call. Germline V lookup: CDR1 SGHAT, CDR2 FQNNGV. This CDR3 has 13 residues. V shed 3 bases and J shed 5 bases, with 10 bases lying between them.

V is TRBV6-2 or TRBV6-3 and J is TRBJ1-5; D call uncertain. The CDR3 has 13 residues. CDR1 and CDR2 from the germline V gene are MNHEY and SVGEGT. Trimming pared 6 bases from V and 8 bases from J, leaving 14 bases between. The CDR3 region is CASSNAMREPQHF. CDR3 DNA sequence: TGTGCCAGCAGCAATGCTATGAGGGAGCCCCAGCATTTT.

This clonotype was seen repeatedly, ten times or more. The J gene is TRBJ2-7, the V gene TRBV6-1; D call uncertain. The CDR3 is 13 amino acids. Germline V lookup: CDR1 MNHNS, CDR2 SASEGT. V was cut by 6 bases and J by 2 bases, with 11 bases left in between. CDR3 nucleotides: TGTGCCAGCAGGGGTAGGCAGCCCTACGAGCAGTACTTC. Its translation is CASRGRQPYEQYF.

V usage is TRBV4-1 and J usage is TRBJ2-7; TRBD1 might be the D (6 bases). Trimming removed 11 bases at V and 5 bases at J, with 25 bases between. CDR3 size: 15 residues. In germline, CDR1 is MGHRA, CDR2 YSYEKL. In DNA, the CDR3 is TGCGCCGCCAGTCCCAACGGTCAGGGGCGGAACGAGCAGTACTTC. Protein: CAASPNGQGRNEQYF.

The chain uses TRBV2 and TRBJ1-3; 8 bases agree with TRBD1. The CDR3 runs to 17 residues. From germline, CDR1 is SNHLY and CDR2 FYNNEI. Trimming at V came to 7 bases and at J to 0 bases, leaving 11 bases not matched to a gene. The CDR3 region has the DNA TGTGCCAGCACCATTAGGACAGGGAGGTTCTCTGGAAACACCATATATTTT. Its translation is CASTIRTGRFSGNTIYF.

V is TRBV12-3 or TRBV12-4 and J is TRBJ2-5; D ambiguous. The CDR3 is made up of 13 amino acids. The germline V and J ends were trimmed by 3 bases and 3 bases, with 8 bases remaining between them. The CDR3 DNA reads TGTGCCAGCAGTTTTCGAGTAAAAGAGACCCAGTACTTC. This codes for CASSFRVKETQYF.

The V call is TRBV15, the J call TRBJ1-5; D ambiguous. This CDR3 region has 14 residues. The germline V gene encodes CDR1 LNHNV and CDR2 YYDKDF (reference sequence). Trimming shortened V by 4 bases and J by 3 bases, and 10 bases separated the two germline ends. CDR3 region: CATSNAGFNQPQHF. The CDR3 region has the DNA TGTGCCACCAGCAATGCCGGCTTCAATCAGCCCCAGCATTTT.

This clonotype has only a few counts. The chain links TRBV4-1 to TRBJ2-2; 9 nucleotides align to TRBD1. After removal of 6 bases from V and 3 bases from J, the junction contained 8 bases not matched to a gene. Germline lookup yields CDR1 MGHRA and CDR2 YSYEKL. The CDR3 is 16 amino acids. CDR3 DNA sequence: TGCGCCAGCAGTCCTTTCGGGGACAGGGACACCGGGGAGCTGTTTTTT. It encodes CASSPFGDRDTGELFF.